This record looks at one TCR beta chain sequence and its context. Its antigen is not known. No cell sorting was done before RNA was extracted from the tissue. Between August and November 2014, newly diagnosed, chemotherapy-naive lung cancer patients underwent thoracic surgery in China. CDR1 MGHRA and CDR2 YSYEKL come from the germline V gene. CDR3 length: 17 amino acids. A modified ARM-PCR protocol with three rounds of nested PCR amplified TCRbeta. MiXCR, run by TCRdb on the multiplex PCR reads, gives a single entry per CDR3 protein. Of roughly 140,000 distinct CDR3 sequences listed, around 61% are singletons. This entry comes from a study of tumor and adjacent non-tumor tissue in lung cancer. Study-level background: Each sample yielded 4 million to 4.5 million productive TCRbeta reads on average. General study findings and limits: Significantly higher TCR diversity was found in tumor than normal lung.

The chain joins TRBV4-1 to TRBJ1-1, with D tentatively TRBD1 (6 bases). The sample taken for sequencing was lung tumor tissue. This TCR came from a man between 60 and 70 years old with small cell lung cancer. This CDR3 reads CTSSQDQGKQPNTEAFF. Written as DNA, the CDR3 is TGCACTAGCAGCCAAGATCAGGGGAAACAGCCGAACACTGAAGCTTTCTTT.